This T cell receptor beta chain was sequenced for a study of T-cell reconstitution after alpha-beta-depleted transplantation in children. The library targeted TCRbeta and was prepared with unique molecular identifiers. A single record per CDR3 protein comes from TCRdb applying MiXCR to the PCR reads. The sample has almost 400,000 distinct CDR3 sequences; roughly 20% are singletons. In germline, CDR1 is MDHEN, CDR2 SYDVKM. Trimming at V came to 6 bases and at J to 0 bases, leaving 14 bases not matched to a gene. The CDR3 runs 19 residues. The V call is TRBV28, the J call TRBJ2-5; 12 bases are a match to TRBD2. The sequence was obtained from a human donor who donated a stem cell graft to a child with acute myeloid leukemia. This sample comprised PBMCs from the stem cell graft donor, obtained from the stem cell graft. CDR3 DNA sequence: TGTGCCAGCAGCACATCAACCGGACTAGCGGGGAAGTACCAAGAGACCCAGTACTTC. Translated, it gives CASSTSTGLAGKYQETQYF.